This T cell receptor beta chain stems from a study of T-cell memory formation after mild COVID-19. CDR3 size: 15 residues. V lost 7 bases to trimming and J lost 0 bases, with 15 bases between them. TCRalpha and TCRbeta libraries used 5'RACE with constant-segment primers and UMIs. TCRdb analysed the 5' RACE reads with MiXCR anew, one entry per CDR3 protein. The sample has hundreds of thousands of distinct CDR3 sequences; roughly 20% are singletons. The clonotype comes from an adult woman who had mild COVID-19 (a few samples of this study predate the infection). Cell type and time point are not known. Input material: PBMCs or a T cell subset sorted from them (not recorded which). This chain joins TRBV12-3 or TRBV12-4 and TRBJ1-1, with D unresolved. CDR3 sequence reads: CASTLSRAVNTEAFF. The CDR3 DNA is TGTGCCAGCACCCTCTCCCGGGCAGTGAACACTGAAGCTTTCTTT.